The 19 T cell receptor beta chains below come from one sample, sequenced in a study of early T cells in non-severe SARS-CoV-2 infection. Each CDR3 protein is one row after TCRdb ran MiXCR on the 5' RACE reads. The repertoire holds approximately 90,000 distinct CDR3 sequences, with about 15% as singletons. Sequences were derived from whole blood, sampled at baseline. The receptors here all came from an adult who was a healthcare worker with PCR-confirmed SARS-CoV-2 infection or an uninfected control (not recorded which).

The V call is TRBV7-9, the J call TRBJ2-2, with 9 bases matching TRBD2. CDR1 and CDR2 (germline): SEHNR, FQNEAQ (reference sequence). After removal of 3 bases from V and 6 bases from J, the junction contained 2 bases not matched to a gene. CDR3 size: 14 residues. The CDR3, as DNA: TGTGCCAGCAGCTTGGGACTAGCTGCCGGGGAGCTGTTTTTT. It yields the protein CASSLGLAAGELFF.

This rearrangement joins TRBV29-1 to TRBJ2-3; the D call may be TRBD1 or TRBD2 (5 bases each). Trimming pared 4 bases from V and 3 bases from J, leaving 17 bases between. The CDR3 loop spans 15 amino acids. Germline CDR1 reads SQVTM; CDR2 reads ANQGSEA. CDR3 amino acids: CSVGPQGSGTDTQYF. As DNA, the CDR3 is TGCAGCGTTGGTCCCCAGGGTTCGGGGACAGATACGCAGTATTTT.

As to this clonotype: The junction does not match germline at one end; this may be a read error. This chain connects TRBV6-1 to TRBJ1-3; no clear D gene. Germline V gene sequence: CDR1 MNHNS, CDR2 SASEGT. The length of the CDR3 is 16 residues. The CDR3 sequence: CANSGRRTSLETGIYF. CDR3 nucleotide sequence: TGTGCCAACAGTGGCAGACGGACTTCATTGGAAACCGGCATATATTTT.

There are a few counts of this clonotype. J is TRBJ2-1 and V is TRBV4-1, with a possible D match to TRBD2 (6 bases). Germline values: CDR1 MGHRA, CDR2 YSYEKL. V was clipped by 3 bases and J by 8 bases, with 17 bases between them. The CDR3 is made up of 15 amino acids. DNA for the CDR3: TGCGCCAGCAGCCACCAGCGGGTGGCCCTTGATGAGCAGTTCTTC. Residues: CASSHQRVALDEQFF.

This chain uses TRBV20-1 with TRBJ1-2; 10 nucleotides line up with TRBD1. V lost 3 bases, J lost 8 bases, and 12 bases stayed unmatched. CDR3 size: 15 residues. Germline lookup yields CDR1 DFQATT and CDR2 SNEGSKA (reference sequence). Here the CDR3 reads CSARPRGQGPKGYTF. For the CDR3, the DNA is TGCAGTGCTAGGCCTCGGGGACAGGGGCCCAAAGGCTACACCTTC.

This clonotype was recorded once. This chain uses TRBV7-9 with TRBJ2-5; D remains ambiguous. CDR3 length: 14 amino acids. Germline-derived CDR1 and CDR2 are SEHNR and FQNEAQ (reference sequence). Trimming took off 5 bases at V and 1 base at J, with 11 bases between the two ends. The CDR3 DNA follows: TGTGCCAGCAGCCTAACAAAATTCCAAGAGACCCAGTACTTC. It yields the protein CASSLTKFQETQYF. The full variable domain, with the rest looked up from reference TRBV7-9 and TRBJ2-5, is DTGVSQNPRHKITKRGQNVTFRCDPISEHNRLYWYRQTLGQGPEFLTYFQNEAQLEKSRLLSDRFSAERPKGSFSTLEIQRTEQGDSAMYLCASSLTKFQETQYFGPGTRLLVL.

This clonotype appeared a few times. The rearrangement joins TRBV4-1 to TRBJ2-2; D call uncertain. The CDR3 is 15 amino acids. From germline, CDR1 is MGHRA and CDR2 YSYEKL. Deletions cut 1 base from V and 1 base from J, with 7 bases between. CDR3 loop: CASSQGGRNTGELFF. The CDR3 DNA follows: TGCGCCAGCAGCCAAGGAGGACGGAACACCGGGGAGCTGTTTTTT.

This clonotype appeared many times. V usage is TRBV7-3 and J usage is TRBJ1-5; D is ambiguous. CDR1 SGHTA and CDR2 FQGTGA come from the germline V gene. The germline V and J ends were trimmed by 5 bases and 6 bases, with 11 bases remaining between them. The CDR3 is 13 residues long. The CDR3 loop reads CASSKVNGQPQHF. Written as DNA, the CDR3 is TGTGCCAGCAGCAAAGTCAACGGTCAGCCCCAGCATTTT.

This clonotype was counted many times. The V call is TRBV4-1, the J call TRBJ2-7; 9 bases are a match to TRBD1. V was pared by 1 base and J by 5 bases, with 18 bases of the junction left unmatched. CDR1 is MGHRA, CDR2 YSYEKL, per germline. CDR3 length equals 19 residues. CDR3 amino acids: CASSQGGVLGGQGRHEQYF. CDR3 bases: TGCGCCAGCAGCCAAGGCGGGGTTTTGGGGGGACAGGGTCGCCACGAGCAGTACTTC.

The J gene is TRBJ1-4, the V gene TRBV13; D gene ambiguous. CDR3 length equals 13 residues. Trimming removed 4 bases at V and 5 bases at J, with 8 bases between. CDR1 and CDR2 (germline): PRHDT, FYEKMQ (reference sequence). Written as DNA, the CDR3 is TGTGCCAGCAGCTCGACCCCCAATGAAAAACTGTTTTTT. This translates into CASSSTPNEKLFF.

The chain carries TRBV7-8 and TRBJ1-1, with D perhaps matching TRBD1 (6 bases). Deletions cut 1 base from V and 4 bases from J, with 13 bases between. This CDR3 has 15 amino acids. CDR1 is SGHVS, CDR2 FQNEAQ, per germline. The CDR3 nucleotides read TGTGCCAGCAGCTTAGTGGGGGGCTACGGCACTGAAGCTTTCTTT. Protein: CASSLVGGYGTEAFF.

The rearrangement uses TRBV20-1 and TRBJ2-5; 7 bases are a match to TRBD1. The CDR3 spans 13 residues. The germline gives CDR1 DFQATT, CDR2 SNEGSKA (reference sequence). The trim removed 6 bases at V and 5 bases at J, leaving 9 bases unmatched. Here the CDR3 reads CSARKGAGETQYF. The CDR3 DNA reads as TGCAGTGCGCGGAAGGGGGCCGGCGAGACCCAGTACTTC.

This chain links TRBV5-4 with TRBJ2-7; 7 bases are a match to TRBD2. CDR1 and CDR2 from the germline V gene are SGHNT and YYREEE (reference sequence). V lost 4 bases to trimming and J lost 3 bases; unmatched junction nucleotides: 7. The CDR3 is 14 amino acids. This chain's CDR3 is CASSPEGLFYEQYF. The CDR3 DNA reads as TGTGCCAGCAGCCCTGAGGGACTATTCTACGAGCAGTACTTC.

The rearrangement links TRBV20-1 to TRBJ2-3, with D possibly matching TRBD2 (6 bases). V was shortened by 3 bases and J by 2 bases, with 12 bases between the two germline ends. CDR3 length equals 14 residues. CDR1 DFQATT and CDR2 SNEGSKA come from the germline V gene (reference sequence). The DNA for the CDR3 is TGCAGTGCTAGTTCCGGAGGGCCCACAGATACGCAGTATTTT. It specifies CSASSGGPTDTQYF.

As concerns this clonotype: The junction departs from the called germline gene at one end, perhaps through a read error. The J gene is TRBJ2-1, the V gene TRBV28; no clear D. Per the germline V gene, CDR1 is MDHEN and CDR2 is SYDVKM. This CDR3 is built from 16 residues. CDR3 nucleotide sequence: TGTGCCAACAGTAAATTCTCGGGTAGCTCCTACAATGAGCAGTTCTTC. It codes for CANSKFSGSSYNEQFF. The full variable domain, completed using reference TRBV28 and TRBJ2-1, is DVKVTQSSRYLVKRTGEKVFLECVQDMDHENMFWYRQDPGLGLRLIYFSYDVKMKEKGDIPEGYSVSREKKERFSLILESASTNQTSMYLCANSKFSGSSYNEQFFGPGTRLTVL.

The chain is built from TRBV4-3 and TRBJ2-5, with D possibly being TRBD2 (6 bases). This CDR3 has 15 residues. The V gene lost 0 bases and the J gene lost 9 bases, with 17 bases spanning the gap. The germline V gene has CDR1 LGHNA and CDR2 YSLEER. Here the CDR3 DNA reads TGCGCCAGCAGCCAAGATCGGTGGGGGAGGCAGCCCCAGTACTTC. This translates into CASSQDRWGRQPQYF.

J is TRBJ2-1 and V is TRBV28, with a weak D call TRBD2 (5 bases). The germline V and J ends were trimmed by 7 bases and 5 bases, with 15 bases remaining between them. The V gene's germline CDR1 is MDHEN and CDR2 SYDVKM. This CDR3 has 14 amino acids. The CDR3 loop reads CASTPGLGNNEQFF. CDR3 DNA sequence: TGTGCCAGCACCCCGGGATTGGGCAACAATGAGCAGTTCTTC.

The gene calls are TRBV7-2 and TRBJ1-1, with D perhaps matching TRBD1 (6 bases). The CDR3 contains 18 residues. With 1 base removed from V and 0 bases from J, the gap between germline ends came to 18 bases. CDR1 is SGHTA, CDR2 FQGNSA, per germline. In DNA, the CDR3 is TGTGCCAGCAGCTTAGACCCCCTACGTAGGGGGATGAACACTGAAGCTTTCTTT. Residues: CASSLDPLRRGMNTEAFF.

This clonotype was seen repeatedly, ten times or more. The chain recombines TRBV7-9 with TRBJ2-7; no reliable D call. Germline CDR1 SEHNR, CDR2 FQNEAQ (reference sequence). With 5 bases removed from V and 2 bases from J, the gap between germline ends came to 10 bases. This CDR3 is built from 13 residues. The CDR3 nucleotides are TGTGCCAGCAGCCTCTCGACAACCTACGAGCAGTACTTC. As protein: CASSLSTTYEQYF.